Below are 18 T cell receptor beta chains sequenced from a single sample in a study of blood T cell repertoires in COVID-19. Produced via immunoSEQ multiplex PCR; TCRdb's table is partial and in-frame only. This table holds 430,000 or so clones, around nine tenths found once. The sample taken for sequencing was PBMCs or T cells enriched from blood (not recorded which). The receptors shown here come from a woman aged 40-49 years who had recovered from COVID-19.

The chain has TRBV10-2 and TRBJ2-7; 7 bases map to TRBD1. The length of the CDR3 is 15 residues. The junction had 10 bases not matched to a gene; V was cut back by 6 bases and J by 2 bases. CDR1 is WSHSY and CDR2 is SAAADI in the germline V gene. The CDR3 region is CASSHDRETAYEQYF. The CDR3 region has the DNA TGCGCCAGCAGCCATGACAGGGAGACGGCCTACGAGCAGTACTTC.

The chain joins TRBV19 to TRBJ2-7; a weak D match, TRBD1 (5 bases). CDR1 and CDR2 (germline): LNHDA, SQIVND (reference sequence). Trimming pared 5 bases from V and 3 bases from J, leaving 17 bases between. The CDR3 loop spans 15 amino acids. Here the CDR3 DNA reads TGTGCCAGTAGTCCGGGTGGGGCAACAAACTACGAGCAGTACTTC. It specifies CASSPGGATNYEQYF.

The V gene is TRBV29-1, the J gene TRBJ2-5, with D perhaps matching TRBD1 (7 bases). This CDR3 has 14 residues. Trimming removed 7 bases at V and 4 bases at J, with 19 bases between. Germline assignment: CDR1 SQVTM and CDR2 ANQGSEA. This CDR3 is CSAEGAGWGETQYF. CDR3 nucleotides: TGCAGCGCCGAGGGGGCGGGATGGGGAGAGACCCAGTACTTC.

V gene TRBV6-4 combines with J gene TRBJ2-7; 11 bases fit TRBD2. J lost 0 bases, V lost 6 bases, and 4 bases had no gene match. Germline V lookup: CDR1 MRHNA, CDR2 SNTAGT. The length of the CDR3 is 15 residues. CDR3: CASRPTSGSSYEQYF. CDR3 DNA sequence: TGTGCCAGCAGGCCAACTAGCGGGAGCTCCTACGAGCAGTACTTC.

The rearrangement links TRBV24-1 to TRBJ2-1, with TRBD2 matching over 13 bases. CDR1 KGHDR and CDR2 SFDVKD come from the germline V gene. The ends lost 4 bases at V and 7 bases at J; junction bases unmatched: 9. CDR3 size: 17 residues. The CDR3, as DNA: TGTGCCACCAGTGACCGCGGACTAGCGGGAGTGTTTAATGAGCAGTTCTTC. It specifies CATSDRGLAGVFNEQFF.

The CDR3 spells CASSFQGDYGYTF. CDR3 DNA: TGTGCCAGCAGCTTCCAGGGGGACTATGGCTACACCTTC. The rearrangement uses TRBV11-2 and TRBJ1-2; 7 bases map to TRBD1. From germline, CDR1 is SGHAT and CDR2 FQNNGV. The CDR3 covers 13 residues. V dropped 3 bases and J dropped 3; count of bases not matched to a gene: 1.

The rearrangement links TRBV19 to TRBJ1-3; weak D call: TRBD1 (6 bases). The CDR3 runs to 17 residues. Trimming left V 5 bases short and J 1 base short, with 18 bases between. The germline V gene encodes CDR1 LNHDA and CDR2 SQIVND (reference sequence). The DNA for the CDR3 is TGTGCCAGTAGTCTACCTATGGGGGCACGTTCTGGAAACACCATATATTTT. Translating it yields CASSLPMGARSGNTIYF.

This rearrangement joins TRBV19 to TRBJ1-3, with a tentative D call TRBD1 (5 bases). The germline V gene has CDR1 LNHDA and CDR2 SQIVND (reference sequence). The CDR3 totals 15 residues. V was cut by 9 bases and J by 2 bases, with 17 bases left in between. The CDR3 is CASIQENSAGNTIYF. In DNA form, the CDR3 reads TGTGCCAGCATACAGGAAAACTCTGCTGGAAACACCATATATTTT. Full variable domain (missing parts from reference TRBV19 and TRBJ1-3): DGGITQSPKYLFRKEGQNVTLSCEQNLNHDAMYWYRQDPGQGLRLIYYSQIVNDFQKGDIAEGYSVSREKKESFPLTVTSAQKNPTAFYLCASIQENSAGNTIYFGEGSWLTVV.

The rearrangement joins TRBV5-1 to TRBJ1-3, with D unresolved. V was trimmed by 2 bases and J by 4 bases, leaving 4 bases between them. This CDR3 comprises 12 residues. CDR1 SGHRS and CDR2 YFSETQ come from the germline V gene. Here the CDR3 reads CASSFGGNTIYF. The CDR3 DNA follows: TGCGCCAGCAGCTTCGGGGGAAACACCATATATTTT.

The CDR3 loop reads CASSVSPKGRTYNEQFF. Here the CDR3 DNA reads TGTGCCAGCAGCGTATCCCCCAAAGGGAGGACATACAATGAGCAGTTCTTC. J is TRBJ2-1 and V is TRBV9; TRBD2 is a possible D gene (6 bases). Germline-derived CDR1 and CDR2 are SGDLS and YYNGEE. Trimming pared 1 base from V and 4 bases from J, leaving 18 bases between. CDR3 length: 17 amino acids.

This clone was counted once. The chain carries TRBV15 and TRBJ2-3; TRBD2 agrees at 10 bases. Germline loops: CDR1 LNHNV, CDR2 YYDKDF (reference sequence). The CDR3 extends over 19 amino acids. V lost 4 bases, J lost 0 bases, and 13 bases stayed unmatched. CDR3: CATSTQRVSGRTSTDTQYF. The CDR3 nucleotides read TGTGCCACCAGCACCCAGAGGGTTAGCGGGAGGACGAGCACAGATACGCAGTATTTT.

As for this clone: Relative to the germline gene, one junction end is altered; a read error may explain this. The V call is TRBV30, the J call TRBJ2-2, with 11 bases matching TRBD2. The CDR3 loop spans 17 amino acids. Germline loops: CDR1 GTSNPN, CDR2 SVGIG (reference sequence). CDR3 sequence: CAWRGTSGTSKTGELFF. For the CDR3, the DNA is TGTGCCTGGCGGGGGACTAGCGGTACTTCGAAAACCGGGGAGCTGTTTTTT.

This rearrangement joins TRBV7-9 to TRBJ2-7, with 12 positions matching TRBD1. The germline V gene encodes CDR1 SEHNR and CDR2 FQNEAQ (reference sequence). Germline trimming cut 4 bases from V and 2 bases from J; bases unmatched to any gene: 6. CDR3 size: 16 residues. The CDR3 DNA follows: TGTGCCAGCAGCTGGGGACAGGGGGCGAGGGCCTACGAGCAGTACTTC. It yields the protein CASSWGQGARAYEQYF.

The chain links TRBV7-2 to TRBJ2-1, with D possibly matching TRBD2 (5 bases). Germline V gene data show CDR1 as SGHTA and CDR2 as FQGNSA. The V gene lost 5 bases and the J gene lost 4 bases, with 15 bases spanning the gap. CDR3 length: 15 residues. CDR3 sequence (DNA): TGTGCCAGCAGCGCCTCGGGAATGCCTTACAATGAGCAGTTCTTC. Translating it yields CASSASGMPYNEQFF.

The chain joins TRBV7-2 to TRBJ1-3, with D possibly matching TRBD1 (6 bases). Between the trimmed V and J ends, which lost 1 base and 2 bases, there was a span of 9 bases. Germline V gene lookup returns CDR1 SGHTA and CDR2 FQGNSA. The CDR3 is made up of 15 amino acids. CDR3 sequence: CASSLVNRAGNTIYF. The CDR3 nucleotides read TGTGCCAGCAGCTTAGTCAACAGGGCTGGAAACACCATATATTTT.

V usage is TRBV5-1 and J usage is TRBJ2-5, with a weak D call TRBD1 (5 bases). V lost 7 bases, J lost 1 base, and 11 bases lay in between. The CDR3 is made up of 13 amino acids. CDR1 is SGHRS and CDR2 is YFSETQ in the germline V gene. Here the CDR3 DNA reads TGCGCCAGCGGTCAGACAGCCCAAGAGACCCAGTACTTC. Translation: CASGQTAQETQYF.

The rearrangement links TRBV11-2 to TRBJ2-3, with a tentative D call TRBD2 (6 bases). This CDR3 spans 16 amino acids. Germline V gives CDR1 SGHAT, CDR2 FQNNGV. V lost 2 bases and J 2 bases, leaving 14 bases between the germline ends. This chain's CDR3 is CASSLLPGENTDTQYF. CDR3 nucleotides: TGTGCCAGCAGCTTACTCCCGGGAGAGAACACAGATACGCAGTATTTT.

The rearrangement joins TRBV7-2 to TRBJ2-7; D is perhaps TRBD2 (5 bases). The CDR3 length is 14 residues. The germline CDR1 and CDR2 sequences are SGHTA and FQGNSA. V gave up 4 bases and J gave up 3 bases, with 13 bases separating them. CDR3 region: CASSSSPGGYEQYF. DNA for the CDR3: TGTGCCAGCAGCTCTAGCCCGGGCGGCTACGAGCAGTACTTC.